These T cell receptor beta chains were read from a single sample in a study of molecular identifiers for immune sequencing clone quantification. TCRdb recomputed calls from the PCR reads with MiXCR, one row per CDR3 protein. The sample has some 680,000 distinct CDR3 sequences, 25% seen once. The sequencing sample was made of naive CD8+ T cells from blood, with Jurkat cell RNA spiked in. Source of these receptors: a human donor in good health. Some libraries in this study had Jurkat cell RNA spiked in. Both conserved end residues are part of each CDR3. Size is omitted from some rows. Given values are once, few, many or a class for expanded clones.

V: TRBV6-1; J: TRBJ2-2; size: many; CDR3: CASSEFGPQTGELFF
V: TRBV19; J: TRBJ2-3; size: many; CDR3: CASSSWKGIDTQYF
V: TRBV5-1; J: TRBJ2-7; size: NA; CDR3: CASSFGGGDYEQYF
V: TRBV10-2; J: TRBJ2-3; size: many; CDR3: CASRGLADTDTQYF
V: TRBV6-2/TRBV6-3; J: TRBJ2-2; size: NA; CDR3: CASSYPRAGGAGELFF
V: TRBV28; J: TRBJ2-5; size: many; CDR3: CASSLPGLTETQYF
V: TRBV9; J: TRBJ1-2; size: NA; CDR3: CASTGYGYGYTF
V: TRBV4-1; J: TRBJ1-4; size: NA; CDR3: CASSQDRSNEKLFF
V: TRBV6-6; J: TRBJ1-4; size: few; CDR3: CASSYVAGRIWEKLFF
V: TRBV5-6; J: TRBJ2-1; size: few; CDR3: CASSLVRGGLTYNEQFF
V: TRBV30; J: TRBJ1-1; size: NA; CDR3: CAWSVLGGAEAFF
V: TRBV6-5; J: TRBJ2-7; size: once; CDR3: CASSAGTGRNEQYF
V: TRBV7-9; J: TRBJ2-1; size: NA; CDR3: CASSPQEQSDYNEQFF
V: TRBV14; J: TRBJ2-3; size: NA; CDR3: CAGSQDVSGTDTQYF
V: TRBV5-1; J: TRBJ2-3; size: many; CDR3: CASSLATAGSTDTQYF
V: TRBV20-1; J: TRBJ2-2; size: NA; CDR3: CSASDQGVTGELFF
V: TRBV13; J: TRBJ2-7; size: NA; CDR3: CVSSPTSGNYEQYF
V: TRBV7-9; J: TRBJ2-7; size: NA; CDR3: CASSPRDGLTYEQYF
V: TRBV20-1; J: TRBJ1-2; size: NA; CDR3: CSARDDRALGYGYTF
V: TRBV7-9; J: TRBJ2-1; size: NA; CDR3: CASSPPSGGSYNEQFF
V: TRBV5-6; J: TRBJ2-3; size: many; CDR3: CASSFPSATDTQYF
V: TRBV7-9; J: TRBJ1-2; size: once; CDR3: CASSSLPFPYGYTF
V: TRBV4-1; J: TRBJ2-7; size: many; CDR3: CASSQARDGQYEQYF
V: TRBV7-9; J: TRBJ2-7; size: few; CDR3: CASSSNDDRRTYEQYF
V: TRBV6-2/TRBV6-3; J: TRBJ1-1; size: NA; CDR3: CASSLTDSEAFF
V: TRBV18; J: TRBJ2-1; size: NA; CDR3: CASSPPGLTLGNEQFF
V: TRBV12-3/TRBV12-4; J: TRBJ2-7; size: many; CDR3: CASSEGGYSYEQYF
V: TRBV9; J: TRBJ2-7; size: NA; CDR3: CASSTSGRSYEQYF
V: TRBV12-3/TRBV12-4; J: TRBJ1-1; size: NA; CDR3: CATTPRSGTGPSNEAFF
V: TRBV28; J: TRBJ2-1; size: few; CDR3: CASSSWASGNNEQFF
V: TRBV9; J: TRBJ1-1; size: many; CDR3: CASSVGDTPYTEAFF
V: TRBV5-1; J: TRBJ2-6; size: NA; CDR3: CASSSGQAGLLGFSGANVLPF
V: TRBV7-9; J: TRBJ2-1; size: NA; CDR3: CASSSQSGPYNEQFF
V: TRBV28; J: TRBJ1-2; size: NA; CDR3: CASSETGFNHGYTF
V: TRBV12-3/TRBV12-4; J: TRBJ2-2; size: few; CDR3: CASREREGNTGELFF
V: TRBV2; J: TRBJ2-1; size: few; CDR3: CASSDRGPPGEQFF
V: TRBV24-1; J: TRBJ2-7; size: few; CDR3: CATSPGLAGYEQYF
V: TRBV3-1; J: TRBJ1-1; size: few; CDR3: CASSQGPEGHYNTEAFF
V: TRBV7-2; J: TRBJ1-5; size: many; CDR3: CASTTGTGEFQPQHF
V: TRBV29-1; J: TRBJ2-1; size: NA; CDR3: CSEGIQGYFNEQFF
V: TRBV7-9; J: TRBJ1-4; size: few; CDR3: CASSPTGTGSNEKLFF
V: TRBV28; J: TRBJ2-5; size: once; CDR3: CASSPIQINQEPQYF
V: TRBV7-9; J: TRBJ2-7; size: NA; CDR3: CASSFSGTPMGEQHF
V: TRBV27; J: TRBJ2-1; size: few; CDR3: CATKGTGGFNEQFF
V: TRBV7-9; J: TRBJ2-5; size: NA; CDR3: CASSYSGTGEETQYF
V: TRBV27; J: TRBJ1-1; size: few; CDR3: CASSRTGQEAFF
V: TRBV3-1; J: TRBJ2-5; size: NA; CDR3: CASSQWELTGTDNQETQYF
V: TRBV5-1; J: TRBJ2-1; size: many; CDR3: CASSLDGDSNNEQFF
V: TRBV28; J: TRBJ2-4; size: NA; CDR3: CASSLQRPLAINIQYF
V: TRBV27; J: TRBJ1-2; size: few; CDR3: CASKETGGLNYGYTF
V: TRBV11-2; J: TRBJ2-7; size: once; CDR3: CASSRIRSHEQYF
V: TRBV2; J: TRBJ1-5; size: few; CDR3: CASSEGWNSNQPQHF
V: TRBV19; J: TRBJ2-7; size: NA; CDR3: CASSTYARTSGRYEQYF
V: TRBV6-2/TRBV6-3; J: TRBJ2-7; size: NA; CDR3: CASSFRDLTYEEYF
V: TRBV19; J: TRBJ2-7; size: NA; CDR3: CASSTLTGREQSF
V: TRBV27; J: TRBJ2-7; size: once; CDR3: CASSFGGPYAQYF
V: TRBV7-6; J: TRBJ1-1; size: many; CDR3: CASSYGEANTEAFF